These 25 T cell receptor beta chains were all obtained from the same sample, sequenced in a study of beta chain features in type 1 diabetes. Study-wide results and limits: Type 1 diabetes patients showed a moderate but significant shortening of TCRB CDR3s in all four CD4+ subsets.

These receptors have no identified antigens. Expressed TCRB transcripts were sequenced after all isolated RNA was converted to cDNA. The protocol was immunoSEQ multiplex PCR, while the TCRdb copy is restricted to in-frame clones and leaves out a portion. This repertoire shows 200,000 to 250,000 clones, roughly 14% found once; its top ten account for approximately 0.018%. The sequencing sample was made of naive CD4+ T cells from blood. The source is a young man with type 1 diabetes.

This sequence joins TRBV5-4 and TRBJ1-1; TRBD1 is a possible D gene (6 bases). This CDR3 is 13 amino acids long. V was trimmed by 1 base and J by 4 bases, leaving 8 bases between them. Per the germline V gene, CDR1 is SGHNT and CDR2 is YYREEE (reference sequence). The CDR3 is CASSLPGATEAFF. The CDR3 coding sequence is TGTGCCAGCAGCTTGCCAGGGGCCACTGAAGCTTTCTTT.

Points on this clone: One end of the junction is discordant with germline, which a read error may explain. This chain uses TRBV7-9 with TRBJ2-5; tentative D call: TRBD2 (6 bases). Germline CDR1 SEHNR, CDR2 FQNEAQ (reference sequence). The CDR3 is 14 amino acids. The chain's CDR3 is CASRLAAGRETQYF. DNA of the CDR3: TGTGCCAGCCGCTTAGCGGCGGGGAGAGAGACCCAGTACTTC.

V and J are TRBV29-1 and TRBJ1-2, with TRBD1 matching over 11 bases. The CDR3 is 13 residues long. Germline V CDR1 and CDR2: SQVTM, ANQGSEA. Germline trimming cut 4 bases from V and 3 bases from J; bases unmatched to any gene: 1. Written as DNA, the CDR3 is TGCAGCGTTGGGACAGGGGGCGACTATGGCTACACCTTC. Amino acid sequence: CSVGTGGDYGYTF.

This clone was observed a handful of times. V usage is TRBV19 and J usage is TRBJ1-2; 8 nucleotides line up with TRBD1. J lost 1 base, V lost 5 bases, and 6 bases had no gene match. The CDR3 extends over 15 amino acids. Germline CDR1 is LNHDA and CDR2 is SQIVND (reference sequence). Here the CDR3 reads CASSFRTGSNYGYTF. The CDR3, as DNA: TGTGCCAGTAGTTTTCGGACAGGGAGTAACTATGGCTACACCTTC.

The rearrangement uses TRBV6-5 and TRBJ1-2, with 8 bases identical to TRBD1. Trimming cost V 5 bases and J 0 bases; bases outside gene matches: 5. The CDR3 consists of 15 residues. Per the germline V gene, CDR1 is MNHEY and CDR2 is SVGAGI. Written as DNA, the CDR3 is TGTGCCAGCAGTCTGGGACAGGTAGCTAACTATGGCTACACCTTC. Translation: CASSLGQVANYGYTF.

The chain combines TRBV7-9 with TRBJ2-3; D may be TRBD1 (6 bases). The CDR3 contains 15 residues. Deletions cut 4 bases from V and 2 bases from J, with 13 bases between. From germline, CDR1 is SEHNR and CDR2 FQNEAQ (reference sequence). Here the CDR3 reads CASSSHHRATDTQYF. CDR3 bases: TGTGCCAGCAGCTCACATCACAGGGCCACAGATACGCAGTATTTT.

The V and J genes are TRBV7-9 and TRBJ2-7; D is possibly TRBD2 (6 bases). V was clipped by 1 base and J by 6 bases, with 13 bases between them. Germline V CDR1 and CDR2: SEHNR, FQNEAQ (reference sequence). CDR3 length equals 14 residues. The chain's CDR3 is CASSLGGLGSEQYF. The CDR3 region has the DNA TGTGCCAGCAGCTTAGGGGGACTGGGTTCCGAGCAGTACTTC.

This clone has only a few counts. The genes are TRBV5-4 and TRBJ2-3; 7 nucleotides align to TRBD2. V shed 4 bases, J shed 0 bases, and the junction held 5 bases outside the gene matches. The CDR3 is made up of 15 amino acids. The germline V gene encodes CDR1 SGHNT and CDR2 YYREEE (reference sequence). CDR3 DNA sequence: TGTGCCAGCAGCATGAGCGGGACTAGCACAGATACGCAGTATTTT. Translating gives CASSMSGTSTDTQYF.

The chain joins TRBV6-6 to TRBJ2-4; D gene ambiguous. Trimming stripped 6 bases from V and 4 bases from J, with 10 bases between. Looked up from germline, CDR1 is MNHNY and CDR2 is SVGAGI (reference sequence). The CDR3 is 13 amino acids. CDR3 region: CASRAGGKNIQYF. For the CDR3, the DNA is TGTGCCAGCAGAGCCGGTGGTAAAAACATTCAGTACTTC.

This clone occurred a few times. The chain carries TRBV7-2 and TRBJ2-1; a possible D gene is TRBD2 (7 bases). This CDR3 region has 15 residues. V was cut by 1 base and J by 2 bases, with 9 bases left in between. Germline CDR1 reads SGHTA; CDR2 reads FQGNSA. The CDR3 protein is CASSLEGGPYNEQFF. As DNA, the CDR3 is TGTGCCAGCAGCTTAGAGGGGGGGCCCTACAATGAGCAGTTCTTC.

This clone was seen a few times. This sequence joins TRBV6-5 and TRBJ1-2; D remains unclear. The V end lost 6 bases, the J end lost 0 bases, and 5 bases lay between the germline ends. This CDR3 region has 12 residues. Germline CDR1 is MNHEY and CDR2 is SVGAGI. The CDR3, as DNA: TGTGCCAGCAGCCGAGCTAACTATGGCTACACCTTC. It translates to CASSRANYGYTF.

The V call is TRBV18, the J call TRBJ2-7, with TRBD2 identical over 7 bases. Germline V CDR1 and CDR2: KGHSH, LQKENI. With V trimmed by 3 bases and J by 4 bases, 6 bases remained unmatched. This CDR3 spans 14 amino acids. This chain's CDR3 is CASSPRGDGYEQYF. The CDR3, as DNA: TGTGCCAGCTCACCCCGGGGGGATGGATACGAGCAGTACTTC.

A few counts support this clone. The CDR3 coding sequence is TGTGCCAGCAGCTTAAGAAGCGGGAGCTCCTACGAGCAGTACTTC. Its translation is CASSLRSGSSYEQYF. The chain couples TRBV7-2 to TRBJ2-7, with 8 bases identical to TRBD2. The J segment lost 0 bases and the V segment lost 2 bases, leaving 3 bases of the junction unmatched. The CDR3 loop spans 15 amino acids. Germline V CDR1 and CDR2: SGHTA, FQGNSA. Using reference TRBV7-2 and TRBJ2-7 for the parts outside the CDR3, the full variable domain is GAGVSQSPSNKVTEKGKDVELRCDPISGHTALYWYRQSLGQGLEFLIYFQGNSAPDKSGLPSDRFSAERTGGSVSTLTIQRTQQEDSAVYLCASSLRSGSSYEQYFGPGTRLTVT.

J is TRBJ2-5 and V is TRBV7-8; a possible D gene is TRBD1 (5 bases). The germline gives CDR1 SGHVS, CDR2 FQNEAQ. Trimming cost V 7 bases and J 4 bases, with 25 bases left between them. The CDR3 length is 17 residues. The CDR3 DNA reads as TGTGCCAGCACCCTCCCCCCGTACGACAGTAGGGGAGAGACCCAGTACTTC. It codes for CASTLPPYDSRGETQYF.

This clone turned up a few times. V usage is TRBV7-9 and J usage is TRBJ1-1, with TRBD1 matching over 8 bases. Germline CDR1 and CDR2: SEHNR and FQNEAQ (reference sequence). Trimming took 5 bases from V and 3 from J; bases not matched to a gene: 2. The CDR3 is 13 residues long. The CDR3 coding sequence is TGTGCCAGCAGCCAGGGGGCCGACACTGAAGCTTTCTTT. This translates into CASSQGADTEAFF.

The chain links TRBV9 to TRBJ2-2, with TRBD2 matching over 10 bases. With 4 bases clipped from V and 3 bases from J, the junction kept 9 bases outside the gene matches. The germline gives CDR1 SGDLS, CDR2 YYNGEE. The length of the CDR3 is 17 residues. The CDR3 bases are TGTGCCAGCAGCTCGAGCGGGGGGGCGGCGGACACCGGGGAGCTGTTTTTT. Translation gives CASSSSGGAADTGELFF.

This clone was detected only a few times. The chain employs TRBV7-6 and TRBJ2-1; 14 bases are a match to TRBD2. J lost 5 bases, V lost 4 bases, and 16 bases had no gene match. This CDR3 contains 20 residues. Germline V gene sequence: CDR1 SGHVS, CDR2 FNYEAQ. CDR3 nucleotide sequence: TGTGCCAGCAGCTCGACCCCGGGACTAGCGGGGGTCCCCGCCAACAATGAGCAGTTCTTC. It codes for CASSSTPGLAGVPANNEQFF.

The rearrangement uses TRBV19 and TRBJ2-3; 8 bases are shared with TRBD1. J was trimmed by 3 bases and V by 5 bases; bases with no gene match: 7. Germline lookup yields CDR1 LNHDA and CDR2 SQIVND (reference sequence). This CDR3 is built from 15 residues. In DNA, the CDR3 is TGTGCCAGTAGTCCCGGACAGGGTGGGACAGATACGCAGTATTTT. It encodes CASSPGQGGTDTQYF.

The gene calls are TRBV30 and TRBJ2-2, with a tentative D call TRBD1 (5 bases). The CDR3 extends over 17 amino acids. The ends were cut back, 7 bases at V and 3 bases at J, with 24 bases in the middle. The germline V gene has CDR1 GTSNPN and CDR2 SVGIG (reference sequence). The CDR3 spells CAYKSEDISTDTGELFF. The CDR3 DNA reads as TGTGCCTACAAATCCGAGGACATAAGTACGGACACCGGGGAGCTGTTTTTT.

The chain is built from TRBV6-5 and TRBJ1-5; D uncertain. Germline assignment: CDR1 MNHEY and CDR2 SVGAGI. This CDR3 comprises 13 residues. The germline V and J ends were trimmed by 6 bases and 1 base, with 7 bases remaining between them. This CDR3 is CASSRLSNQPQHF. CDR3 nucleotides: TGTGCCAGCAGCCGTTTAAGCAATCAGCCCCAGCATTTT.

This clone was seen a few times. The chain uses TRBV7-9 and TRBJ2-5; no reliable D call. Trimming stripped 4 bases from V and 9 bases from J, with 24 bases between. The CDR3 runs 16 residues. Germline V gene lookup returns CDR1 SEHNR and CDR2 FQNEAQ (reference sequence). The CDR3: CASSSRGPMKNEAQYF. The CDR3 nucleotides read TGTGCCAGCAGCTCTAGAGGTCCAATGAAGAATGAGGCCCAGTACTTC.

The chain uses TRBV30 and TRBJ1-1; 7 bases map to TRBD1. The germline V gene encodes CDR1 GTSNPN and CDR2 SVGIG (reference sequence). This CDR3 has 13 residues. V trimming: 5 bases; J trimming: 1 base; junction bases outside the gene matches: 4. CDR3 coding DNA: TGTGCCTGGGCGGACAGGAGGAACACTGAAGCTTTCTTT. Residues: CAWADRRNTEAFF.

This clone has more than one count but fewer than ten. V is TRBV29-1 and J is TRBJ1-1, with TRBD1 matching 8 bases. The germline V gene has CDR1 SQVTM and CDR2 ANQGSEA. J was trimmed by 4 bases and V by 5 bases; bases with no gene match: 3. The CDR3 runs to 12 residues. The CDR3 protein is CSVTGQGTEAFF. DNA of the CDR3: TGCAGCGTTACAGGACAGGGCACTGAAGCTTTCTTT.

The chain has TRBV5-1 and TRBJ2-2; D is unresolved. CDR3 size: 14 residues. The germline V gene has CDR1 SGHRS and CDR2 YFSETQ. V lost 0 bases and J 2 bases, leaving 5 bases between the germline ends. This CDR3 is CASSLDSNTGELFF. The DNA for the CDR3 is TGCGCCAGCAGCTTGGACAGTAACACCGGGGAGCTGTTTTTT.

This clone was counted only a few times. The V gene is TRBV7-6, the J gene TRBJ1-5; 9 bases fit TRBD1. The V segment lost 5 bases and the J segment 5 bases; nucleotides outside the gene matches: 4. Per the germline V gene, CDR1 is SGHVS and CDR2 is FNYEAQ. CDR3 size: 14 residues. The CDR3 here is CASSPTGGDQPQHF. In DNA form, the CDR3 reads TGTGCCAGCAGCCCGACAGGGGGGGATCAGCCCCAGCATTTT.